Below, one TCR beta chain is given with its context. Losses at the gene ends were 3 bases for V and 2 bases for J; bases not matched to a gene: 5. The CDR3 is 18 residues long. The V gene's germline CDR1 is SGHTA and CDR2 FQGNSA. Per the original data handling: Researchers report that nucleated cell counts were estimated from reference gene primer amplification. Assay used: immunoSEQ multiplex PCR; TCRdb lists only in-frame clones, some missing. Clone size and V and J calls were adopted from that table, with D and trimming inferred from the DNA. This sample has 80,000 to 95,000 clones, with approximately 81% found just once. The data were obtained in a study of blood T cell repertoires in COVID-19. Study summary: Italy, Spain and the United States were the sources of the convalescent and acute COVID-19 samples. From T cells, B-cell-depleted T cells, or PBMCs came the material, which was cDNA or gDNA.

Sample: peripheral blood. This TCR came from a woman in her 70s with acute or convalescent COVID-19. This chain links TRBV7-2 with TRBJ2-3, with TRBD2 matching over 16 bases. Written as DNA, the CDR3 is TGTGCCAGCAGCTTCGGGACTAGCGGGAGGGGAAACACAGATACGCAGTATTTT. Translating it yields CASSFGTSGRGNTDTQYF. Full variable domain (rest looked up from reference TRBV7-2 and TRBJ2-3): GAGVSQSPSNKVTEKGKDVELRCDPISGHTALYWYRQSLGQGLEFLIYFQGNSAPDKSGLPSDRFSAERTGGSVSTLTIQRTQQEDSAVYLCASSFGTSGRGNTDTQYFGPGTRLTVL.